This TCR beta chain was identified in a study of neurological immune-mediated disorders. Study-level points and caveats: Across subjects, no CDR3 amino acid sequence appeared in expanded clones of more than one subject, a finding that suggested private repertoires in all groups. TCR clonal expansion peaked in HTLV-1-associated myelopathy patients and was lowest in multiple sclerosis patients.

Template-switch 5'RACE cDNA synthesis added a 10-nucleotide unique molecular identifier. A single record per CDR3 protein comes from TCRdb applying MiXCR to the 5' RACE reads. Of some 30,000 distinct CDR3 sequences in the sample, approximately 5% were seen once. Per the germline V gene, CDR1 is DFQATT and CDR2 is SNEGSKA (reference sequence). CDR3 length: 13 amino acids. The ends were cut back, 0 bases at V and 4 bases at J, with 7 bases in the middle. In its sample, this clonotype was seen many times. Its antigen is unidentified. Use was made of 750,000 to 1,000,000 CD4+ or CD8+ T cells in sorted libraries.

Input material: CD4+ T cells from blood. The receptor's source is a woman aged 45-59 years in good health. V gene TRBV20-1 combines with J gene TRBJ1-5, with D hard to call. The CDR3 loop is CSARDIMNQPQHF. The CDR3 DNA reads as TGCAGTGCTAGAGATATAATGAATCAGCCCCAGCATTTT.